This T cell receptor (beta chain) was identified during a study of OX40 agonist ivuxolimab in advanced cancers. Across the whole study: All patients had ivuxolimab intravenously every 2 weeks at 0.01 to 10 mg/kg.

Per germline, CDR1 SEHNR and CDR2 FQNEAQ (reference sequence). V lost 3 bases to trimming and J lost 1 base, with 12 bases between them. This CDR3 comprises 15 residues. Regarding the study as a whole: Both blood CD4+ and CD8+ T cells showed clonal growth by week 6 at 0.1 to 3.0 mg/kg.

Assay used: immunoSEQ multiplex PCR; TCRdb lists only in-frame clones, some missing. This table holds some 70,000 clones, 85% found once. As regards this clone: Its antigen is unidentified.

The clonotype was recovered from an adult with an advanced solid tumor such as melanoma, head and neck, liver or kidney cancer. The source material was CD4+ or CD8+ T cells sorted from blood, sampled in a trial of the OX40 agonist ivuxolimab. This rearrangement joins TRBV7-9 to TRBJ1-1; tentative D call: TRBD1 (6 bases). In DNA, the CDR3 is TGTGCCAGCAGCTTCTACACAGGGACGAACACTGAAGCTTTCTTT. Its translation is CASSFYTGTNTEAFF.